This entry is about one TCR beta chain. The data stem from a study of blood T cell repertoires in COVID-19. Turning to the study itself: Both acute and convalescent COVID-19 samples were obtained from the United States, Italy and Spain.

Authors' methods: Researchers report that nucleated cell counts were estimated from reference gene primer amplification. Repertoires were generated with immunoSEQ multiplex PCR, while TCRdb's copy carries only in-frame clones and drops some. The V and J calls and clone size are taken from that table; D and trimming were inferred from the DNA. The data show 100,000 or so clones, more than 65% seen once. Germline CDR1 SGHRS, CDR2 YFSETQ. CDR3 size: 13 residues. Trimming shortened V by 4 bases and J by 5 bases, and 10 bases separated the two germline ends. The clonotype comes from a woman in her seventies with acute or convalescent COVID-19. Material for sequencing was peripheral blood. The chain links TRBV5-1 to TRBJ2-1; D is uncertain. The CDR3 region has the DNA TGCGCCAGCAGCACCTACCAGGACAATGAGCAGTTCTTC. It yields the protein CASSTYQDNEQFF.